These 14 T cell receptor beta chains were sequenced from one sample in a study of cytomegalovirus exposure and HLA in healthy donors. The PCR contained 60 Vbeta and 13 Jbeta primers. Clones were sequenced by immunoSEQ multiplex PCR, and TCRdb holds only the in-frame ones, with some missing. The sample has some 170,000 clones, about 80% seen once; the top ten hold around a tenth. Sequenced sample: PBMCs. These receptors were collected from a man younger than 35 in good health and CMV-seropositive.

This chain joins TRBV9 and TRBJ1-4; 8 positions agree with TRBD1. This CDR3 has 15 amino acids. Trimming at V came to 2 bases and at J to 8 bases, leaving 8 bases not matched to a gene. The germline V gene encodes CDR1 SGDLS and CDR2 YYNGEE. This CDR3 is CASSVQGAHSEKLFF. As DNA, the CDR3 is TGTGCCAGCAGCGTCCAGGGGGCGCATTCCGAAAAACTGTTTTTT. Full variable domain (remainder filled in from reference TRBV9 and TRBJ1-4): DSGVTQTPKHLITATGQRVTLRCSPRSGDLSVYWYQQSLDQGLQFLIQYYNGEERAKGNILERFSAQQFPDLHSELNLSSLELGDSALYFCASSVQGAHSEKLFFGSGTQLSVL.

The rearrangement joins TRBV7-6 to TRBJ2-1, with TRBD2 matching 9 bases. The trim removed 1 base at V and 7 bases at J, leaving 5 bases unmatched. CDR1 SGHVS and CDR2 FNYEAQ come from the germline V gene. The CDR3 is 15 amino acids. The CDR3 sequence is CASSLESLAGNEQFF. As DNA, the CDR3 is TGTGCCAGCAGCTTAGAATCCCTAGCGGGGAATGAGCAGTTCTTC.

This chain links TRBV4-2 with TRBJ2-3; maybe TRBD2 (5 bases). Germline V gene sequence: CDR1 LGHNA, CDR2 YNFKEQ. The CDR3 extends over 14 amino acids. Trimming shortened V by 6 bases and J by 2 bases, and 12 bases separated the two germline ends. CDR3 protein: CASRSERTTDTQYF. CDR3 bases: TGTGCCAGCAGAAGCGAGCGGACCACAGATACGCAGTATTTT.

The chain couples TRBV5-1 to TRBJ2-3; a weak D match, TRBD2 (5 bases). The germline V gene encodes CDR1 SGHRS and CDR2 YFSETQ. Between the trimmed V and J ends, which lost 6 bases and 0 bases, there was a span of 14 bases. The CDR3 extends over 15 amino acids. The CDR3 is CASKIPAESTDTQYF. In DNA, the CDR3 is TGCGCCAGCAAGATTCCAGCGGAAAGCACAGATACGCAGTATTTT.

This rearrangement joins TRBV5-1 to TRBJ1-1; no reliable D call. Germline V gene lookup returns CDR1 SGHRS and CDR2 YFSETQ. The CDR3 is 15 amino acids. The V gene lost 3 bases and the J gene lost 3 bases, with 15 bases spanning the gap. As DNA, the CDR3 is TGCGCCAGCAGCTCCGGGGAGGGAGAATACACTGAAGCTTTCTTT. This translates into CASSSGEGEYTEAFF.

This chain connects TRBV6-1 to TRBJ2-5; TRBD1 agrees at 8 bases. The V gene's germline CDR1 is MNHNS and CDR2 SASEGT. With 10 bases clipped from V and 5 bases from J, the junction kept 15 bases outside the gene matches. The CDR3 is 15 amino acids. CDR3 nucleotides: TGTGCCATCGCACCGCGGGACAGGAGACGGGAGACCCAGTACTTC. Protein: CAIAPRDRRRETQYF.

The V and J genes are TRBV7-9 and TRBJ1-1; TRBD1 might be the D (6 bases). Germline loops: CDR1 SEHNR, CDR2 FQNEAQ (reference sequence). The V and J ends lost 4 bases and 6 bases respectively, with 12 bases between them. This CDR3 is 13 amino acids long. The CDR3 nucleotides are TGTGCCAGCAGCTCGCAGGGGTTACCTGAAGCTTTCTTT. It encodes CASSSQGLPEAFF.

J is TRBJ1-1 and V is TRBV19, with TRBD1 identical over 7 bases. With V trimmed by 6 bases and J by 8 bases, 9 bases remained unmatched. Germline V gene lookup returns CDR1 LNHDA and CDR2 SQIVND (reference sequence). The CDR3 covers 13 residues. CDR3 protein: CASREGQILEAFF. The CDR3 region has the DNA TGTGCCAGTAGAGAGGGACAGATTTTAGAAGCTTTCTTT.

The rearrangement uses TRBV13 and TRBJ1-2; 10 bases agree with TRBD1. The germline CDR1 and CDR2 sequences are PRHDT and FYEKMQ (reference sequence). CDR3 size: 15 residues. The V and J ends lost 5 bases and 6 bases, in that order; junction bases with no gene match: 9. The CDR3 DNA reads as TGTGCCAGCAGCCGCGGACAGGGGGGTAAGGATGGCTACACCTTC. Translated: CASSRGQGGKDGYTF.

CDR3 in DNA: TGTGCCAGCAGCGACCTCGGACAGGAAGAGACCCAGTACTTC. Protein: CASSDLGQEETQYF. This chain joins TRBV7-8 and TRBJ2-5; 7 nucleotides line up with TRBD1. The CDR3 has 14 residues. The V gene's germline CDR1 is SGHVS and CDR2 FQNEAQ. V lost 5 bases, J lost 3 bases, and 6 bases stayed unmatched. The entire variable domain, with the rest obtained from reference TRBV7-8 and TRBJ2-5, is as follows: GAGVSQSPRYKVAKRGQDVALRCDPISGHVSLFWYQQALGQGPEFLTYFQNEAQLDKSGLPSDRFFAERPEGSVSTLKIQRTQQEDSAVYLCASSDLGQEETQYFGPGTRLLVL.

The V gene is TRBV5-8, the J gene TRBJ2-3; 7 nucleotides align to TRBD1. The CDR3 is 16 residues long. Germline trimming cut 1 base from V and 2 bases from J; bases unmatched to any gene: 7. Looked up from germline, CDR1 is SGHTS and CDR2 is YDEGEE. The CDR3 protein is CASSLPTGSFTDTQYF. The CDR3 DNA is TGTGCCAGCAGCTTGCCGACAGGGTCCTTCACAGATACGCAGTATTTT.

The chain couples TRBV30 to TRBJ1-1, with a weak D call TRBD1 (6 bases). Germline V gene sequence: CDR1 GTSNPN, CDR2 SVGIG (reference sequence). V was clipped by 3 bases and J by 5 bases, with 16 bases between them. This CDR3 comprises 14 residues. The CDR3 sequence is CAWSARLQGTEAFF. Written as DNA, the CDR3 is TGTGCCTGGAGCGCCCGGTTACAGGGAACTGAAGCTTTCTTT.

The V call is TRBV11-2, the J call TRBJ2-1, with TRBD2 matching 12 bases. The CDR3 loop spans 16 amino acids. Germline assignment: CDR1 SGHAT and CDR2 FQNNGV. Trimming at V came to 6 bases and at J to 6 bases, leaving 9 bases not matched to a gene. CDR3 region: CASSFSILAGGNEQFF. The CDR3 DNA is TGTGCCAGCAGTTTTTCAATACTAGCGGGGGGCAATGAGCAGTTCTTC.

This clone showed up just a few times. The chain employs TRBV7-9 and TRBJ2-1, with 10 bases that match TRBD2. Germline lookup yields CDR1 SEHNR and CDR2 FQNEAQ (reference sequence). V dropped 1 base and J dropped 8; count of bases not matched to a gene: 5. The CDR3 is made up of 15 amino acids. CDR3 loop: CASSLGAGGTDEQFF. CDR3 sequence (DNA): TGTGCCAGCAGCTTAGGAGCGGGGGGGACCGATGAGCAGTTCTTC.